These 6 T cell receptor beta chains share one sample of origin, sequenced in a study of blood T cell repertoires in COVID-19. The assay was immunoSEQ multiplex PCR, and TCRdb's table has in-frame clones only and misses some. This table has roughly 250,000 clones, around 83% appearing once. Sample: peripheral blood. The origin of the receptors is a woman in her fifties or sixties with acute or convalescent COVID-19.

The genes are TRBV4-2 and TRBJ1-1; weak D call: TRBD1 (5 bases). This CDR3 is built from 14 residues. Trimming pared 0 bases from V and 4 bases from J, leaving 9 bases between. CDR1 and CDR2 from the germline V gene are LGHNA and YNFKEQ. This chain's CDR3 is CASSQEGQGTEAFF. The DNA for the CDR3 is TGTGCCAGCAGCCAAGAAGGGCAGGGCACTGAAGCTTTCTTT.

The gene calls are TRBV14 and TRBJ1-3; D uncertain. Deletions cut 4 bases from V and 0 bases from J, with 10 bases between. Per the germline V gene, CDR1 is SGHDN and CDR2 is FVKESK. The CDR3 has 15 residues. The CDR3 is CASSPYSSSGNTIYF. As DNA, the CDR3 is TGTGCCAGCAGCCCTTACAGCAGCTCTGGAAACACCATATATTTT.

The gene calls are TRBV5-1 and TRBJ1-5; 12 nucleotides agree with TRBD1. The ends lost 4 bases at V and 3 bases at J; junction bases unmatched: 5. This CDR3 is 16 amino acids long. Germline V gives CDR1 SGHRS, CDR2 YFSETQ. The CDR3 coding sequence is TGCGCCAGCAGCCCAGGGACAGGGGGCATCAATCAGCCCCAGCATTTT. Translating it yields CASSPGTGGINQPQHF.

The J gene is TRBJ1-1, the V gene TRBV19; 8 bases align to TRBD1. With V trimmed by 6 bases and J by 1 base, 4 bases remained unmatched. This CDR3 is built from 14 residues. Germline V gene data show CDR1 as LNHDA and CDR2 as SQIVND (reference sequence). The CDR3 sequence: CASRRTGPNTEAFF. CDR3 coding DNA: TGTGCCAGTAGGAGGACAGGGCCGAACACTGAAGCTTTCTTT. The variable domain in full, completed from reference TRBV19 and TRBJ1-1, reads DGGITQSPKYLFRKEGQNVTLSCEQNLNHDAMYWYRQDPGQGLRLIYYSQIVNDFQKGDIAEGYSVSREKKESFPLTVTSAQKNPTAFYLCASRRTGPNTEAFFGQGTRLTVV.

The chain uses TRBV4-1 and TRBJ1-1, with D possibly TRBD1 on 6 matching bases. With 1 base removed from V and 2 bases from J, the gap between germline ends came to 11 bases. Germline values: CDR1 MGHRA, CDR2 YSYEKL. This CDR3 comprises 15 residues. CDR3 DNA: TGCGCCAGCAGCCAAGCCGGGACACAAAACACTGAAGCTTTCTTT. This gives the protein CASSQAGTQNTEAFF.

Worth noting for this clone: The junction differs from germline at one of its ends, possibly a read error. V usage is TRBV2 and J usage is TRBJ2-1; 9 bases map to TRBD2. This CDR3 is 15 amino acids long. Germline lookup yields CDR1 SNHLY and CDR2 FYNNEI. Here the CDR3 DNA reads TGTGCCAGCAGTAAAGCGGGGGGAACCTACAATGAGCAGTTCTTC. Protein: CASSKAGGTYNEQFF.